The 15 T cell receptor beta chains below come from one sample, sequenced in a study of tumor-infiltrating lymphocytes in primary liver carcinoma. Synthesis of TCR beta cDNA was carried out from approximately 500 ng total RNA with a constant-region primer. Three rounds of nested multiplex PCR with slightly modified ARM-PCR produced TCR beta libraries. A C-beta reverse primer was combined with TRBV1-TRBV30 forward primers in the first two PCR rounds, and each round had around 11 cycles. TCRdb passed the multiplex PCR reads through MiXCR, listing each CDR3 protein once. The sample has just over 300,000 distinct CDR3 sequences; 58% are singletons. The authors took blood RNA from unsorted whole blood and also extracted germline DNA. Sequenced sample: peripheral blood. The source is a woman in her thirties with primary liver carcinoma and hepatitis B virus infection.

For this clonotype: The CDR3 does not close with the conserved phenylalanine or tryptophan, likely indicating a read error. The limits of the CDR3 on the DNA are not certain, so only TCRdb's listed CDR3 is given. The V gene is TRBV6-1, the J gene TRBJ1-1; the tabulated D call, TRBD1, remains unverified against the DNA. With termini counted, the CDR3 has 14 amino acids. The germline V gene has CDR1 MNHNS and CDR2 SASEGT. CDR3: CASSSRGSYTEDFY.

The chain combines TRBV24-1 with TRBJ2-6; D is unresolved. CDR3 length equals 15 residues. Trimming left V 3 bases short and J 0 bases short, with 5 bases between. CDR1 KGHDR and CDR2 SFDVKD come from the germline V gene. CDR3 residues: CATSDPNSGANVLTF. In nucleotides, the CDR3 is TGTGCCACCAGTGATCCCAACTCTGGGGCCAACGTCCTGACTTTC.

In the case of this clonotype: As the CDR3 is not closed by the conserved phenylalanine or tryptophan, this likely results from a read error. This chain connects TRBV11-2 to TRBJ2-7; 7 bases match TRBD2. This CDR3 spans 15 amino acids. Germline values: CDR1 SGHAT, CDR2 FQNNGV. CDR3 bases: TGTGCCAGCAGTTTAGCTGGAAGCGGGATCTACGAGCAGTACCTC. It codes for CASSLAGSGIYEQYL.

Worth noting for this clonotype: One junction end does not reproduce the germline sequence, and a read error may be involved. J is TRBJ1-4 and V is TRBV4-1, with TRBD1 identical over 7 bases. Germline V lookup: CDR1 MGHRA, CDR2 YSYEKL. The CDR3 sequence is 15 residues long. CDR3 nucleotide sequence: TGCGCCAGCAGCCAAAAGGGGGCTGGTAATGAAAAACTGCTTTTT. Its translation: CASSQKGAGNEKLLF.

Remarks on this clonotype: This could be a read error, since a much larger clone is one nucleotide away. V and J are TRBV6-5 and TRBJ2-1; D is unclear. With 2 bases removed from V and 3 bases from J, the gap between germline ends came to 11 bases. There are 15 residues in the CDR3. Germline V lookup: CDR1 MNHEY, CDR2 SVGAGI. CDR3 amino acids: CASSYSQADYNEQFF. The DNA of the CDR3 is TGTGCCAGCAGTTACAGCCAGGCAGACTACAATGAGCAGTTCTTC.

This clonotype came up many times. V usage is TRBV11-2 and J usage is TRBJ2-1; TRBD2 is a possible D gene (5 bases). From germline, CDR1 is SGHAT and CDR2 FQNNGV. The V end lost 5 bases, the J end lost 6 bases, and 20 bases lay between the germline ends. CDR3 length: 16 amino acids. CDR3 in DNA: TGTGCCAGCAGCAAAAGGGTGACTACCCCCGGCAATGAGCAGTTCTTC. Residues: CASSKRVTTPGNEQFF.

This clonotype was seen at least ten times. The CDR3 loop is CASSPDRGAFF. The CDR3 region has the DNA TGTGCCAGCAGTCCAGACAGAGGGGCTTTCTTT. This chain uses TRBV12-3 or TRBV12-4 with TRBJ1-1; possible D gene TRBD1, 5 bases. The V gene lost 5 bases and the J gene lost 11 bases, with 12 bases spanning the gap. This CDR3 has 11 residues.

Worth noting for this clonotype: It may be a read error: a sequence one base away is much more abundant. V is TRBV5-4 and J is TRBJ1-2; maybe TRBD1 (6 bases). V gave up 0 bases and J gave up 5 bases, with 20 bases separating them. Per germline, CDR1 SGHNT and CDR2 YYREEE (reference sequence). This CDR3 contains 17 residues. CDR3 nucleotides: TGTGCCAGCAGCTTGGGTAACCTTGGGACAACCTATTATGGCTACACCTTC. It encodes CASSLGNLGTTYYGYTF.

This chain links TRBV12-3 or TRBV12-4 with TRBJ2-7; 11 bases align to TRBD1. This CDR3 has 14 residues. V lost 6 bases, J lost 5 bases, and 6 bases stayed unmatched. The CDR3 DNA follows: TGTGCCAGCAGGTCCGGGACAGGGGGGCACGAGCAGTACTTC. Protein: CASRSGTGGHEQYF.

In regard to this clonotype: The junction differs from germline at one of its ends, possibly a read error. The V gene is TRBV11-2, the J gene TRBJ1-2, with D possibly TRBD1 on 5 matching bases. The CDR3 consists of 14 residues. The V gene's germline CDR1 is SGHAT and CDR2 FQNNGV. This chain's CDR3 is CTSSSDLWGDGYTF. The CDR3 DNA reads TGTACCAGCAGCTCAGATCTATGGGGGGATGGCTACACCTTC.

This clonotype was recorded a few times. The CDR3 bases are TGTGCCAGCAGCCTGCGTGGACAGGGAAAGACCCAGTACTTC. It codes for CASSLRGQGKTQYF. The gene calls are TRBV14 and TRBJ2-5, with TRBD1 matching 8 bases. This CDR3 is 14 amino acids long. V shed 4 bases, J shed 6 bases, and the junction held 7 bases outside the gene matches. The V gene's germline CDR1 is SGHDN and CDR2 FVKESK.

The table lists this clonotype with many counts. J is TRBJ2-1 and V is TRBV29-1, with D perhaps TRBD1 (5 bases). CDR3 length equals 13 residues. Germline V lookup: CDR1 SQVTM, CDR2 ANQGSEA. Trimming removed 7 bases from V and 5 bases from J, with 15 bases in between. CDR3 sequence: CSAPGRVDNEQFF. For the CDR3, the DNA is TGCAGCGCGCCCGGCAGGGTCGACAATGAGCAGTTCTTC.

As for this clonotype: Being one base from a much bigger clone, this may be a read error. This chain uses TRBV14 with TRBJ1-4; the D gene is possibly TRBD1 (5 bases). The CDR3 is 16 amino acids. CDR1 and CDR2 (germline): SGHDN, FVKESK. The germline V and J ends were trimmed by 5 bases and 7 bases, with 20 bases remaining between them. DNA of the CDR3: TGTGCCAGCAGCGAAAGGACCGGGACCGGGAGTGAAAAACTGTTTTTT. Residues: CASSERTGTGSEKLFF.

A note on this clonotype: This is likely a read error, given that the CDR3 carries no conserved phenylalanine or tryptophan at its end. CDR3 bases: TGTGCCAGCAGTTTGTGGACAGGGGAGTTTGGCACAGATACGCAGTATTAT. The encoded protein is CASSLWTGEFGTDTQYY. The rearrangement links TRBV12-3 or TRBV12-4 to TRBJ2-3; 9 nucleotides line up with TRBD1. Trimming cost V 3 bases and J 1 base; bases outside gene matches: 8. The CDR3 totals 17 residues.

At least ten counts were recorded for this clonotype. The genes are TRBV11-2 and TRBJ2-7, with D unresolved. This CDR3 spans 14 amino acids. V lost 3 bases, J lost 2 bases, and 11 bases lay in between. The V gene's germline CDR1 is SGHAT and CDR2 FQNNGV. The CDR3 coding sequence is TGTGCCAGCAGCTTCCCAGGCGAAGCCTACGAGCAGTACTTC. It specifies CASSFPGEAYEQYF.